The sequence of this T cell receptor (beta chain) was determined in a study of shared clonotypes between healthy human individuals. The overall study: Per-donor plates numbered three CD4 naive, three CD4 memory, two CD8 naive and one CD8 memory.

Some clones are missing from TCRdb's copy, which holds only in-frame ones; the method was immunoSEQ multiplex PCR. The table includes some 2,400,000 clones, more than 90% detected once. J gave up 4 bases and V 5 bases, and 6 bases lay outside the gene matches. Germline-derived CDR1 and CDR2 are MDHEN and SYDVKM. The CDR3 consists of 15 residues. Subsets obtained from CD4+ cells comprised CD45RA+ naive and CD45RA-negative memory cells. The chain is built from TRBV28 and TRBJ2-2; TRBD2 matches at 8 bases. Sequenced input: naive CD4+ T cells sorted from blood. Subset reported: CD45RA+ positively selected. This receptor was identified in a man between 18 and 35 years old in good health. The CDR3 reads CASSEAGAGTGELFF. The CDR3 bases are TGTGCCAGCAGTGAAGCGGGAGCGGGCACCGGGGAGCTGTTTTTT.